Listed below are T cell receptor beta chains from one sample, sequenced in a study. From the 5' RACE reads, TCRdb called clonotypes with MiXCR, one entry per CDR3 protein. The sample lists 35,000 to 50,000 distinct CDR3 sequences, about 32% occurring once. The sequenced sample was tumor-infiltrating memory CD4+ T cells sorted from the breast tumor. Receptor source: a female donor with breast cancer. The CDR3 runs from the conserved cysteine through the conserved F or W. The order of the fields is D gene, V gene, clone size, J gene, CDR3 DNA, CDR3 protein. D genes are given only for firm matches. Not every row has a clone size; where given, it reads once, few, many or a size class.

D: .; V: TRBV20-1; size: few; J: TRBJ1-2; DNA: TGCAGTGCTAGAGGGCAGCTCTATGGCTACACCTTC; CDR3: CSARGQLYGYTF
D: .; V: TRBV3-1; size: .; J: TRBJ2-5; DNA: TGTGCCAGCGGCCAAGCCCAGGGCCAAGAGACCCAGTACTTC; CDR3: CASGQAQGQETQYF
D: TRBD2; V: TRBV6-2/TRBV6-3; size: few; J: TRBJ2-7; DNA: TGTGCCAGCCTCAGCGGGAGCTCCTACGAGCAGTACTTC; CDR3: CASLSGSSYEQYF
D: .; V: TRBV20-1; size: few; J: TRBJ2-4; DNA: TGCAGTGCTAGAAACCGGGGTGGTTCCCTATCCCACATTCAGTACTTC; CDR3: CSARNRGGSLSHIQYF
D: .; V: TRBV18; size: few; J: TRBJ1-1; DNA: TGTGCCAGCTCACCATGGCGGGCGGACACTGAAGCTTTCTTT; CDR3: CASSPWRADTEAFF
D: TRBD1; V: TRBV6-1; size: .; J: TRBJ2-2; DNA: TGTGCCAGCAGTGATGGGACAGGGATTTGGGGGGAGCTGTTTTTT; CDR3: CASSDGTGIWGELFF
D: .; V: TRBV4-1; size: .; J: TRBJ1-4; DNA: TGTGCCAGCAGCCAAGATAGTGCGAGGTTAGGAGAAAAACTGTTTTTT; CDR3: CASSQDSARLGEKLFF
D: .; V: TRBV20-1; size: .; J: TRBJ1-6; DNA: TGCAGTGATAGAGATCATAACGGGAGGGTTTCACCCCTCCACTTT; CDR3: CSDRDHNGRVSPLHF
D: .; V: TRBV9; size: many; J: TRBJ2-1; DNA: TGTGCCAGCAGCTCCTTGTCCAGGGACGATGAGCAGTTCTTC; CDR3: CASSSLSRDDEQFF
D: .; V: TRBV4-2; size: .; J: TRBJ2-7; DNA: TGTGCCAGCAGCCAAGATTCCCGGGTTAGTAACCTCCACGAGCAGTACTTC; CDR3: CASSQDSRVSNLHEQYF
D: .; V: TRBV25-1; size: .; J: TRBJ2-7; DNA: TGTGCCAGCAGTGAATTCGGCAGTAACTACGAGCAGTACTTC; CDR3: CASSEFGSNYEQYF
D: .; V: TRBV28; size: many; J: TRBJ2-5; DNA: TGTGCCAGCTCCAGGGCCCCGGCCCAGTACTTC; CDR3: CASSRAPAQYF
D: TRBD2; V: TRBV20-1; size: .; J: TRBJ2-1; DNA: TGCAGTGCTAGAGTTACTAGCGGGAGGAGCGCAAATGAGCAGTTCTTC; CDR3: CSARVTSGRSANEQFF
D: TRBD1; V: TRBV4-1; size: few; J: TRBJ2-7; DNA: TGCGCCAGCAGCGCGACTGGGACAGGGAACTACGAGCAGTACTTC; CDR3: CASSATGTGNYEQYF
D: .; V: TRBV7-3; size: .; J: TRBJ2-7; DNA: TGTGCCAGCAGCTTAAGCCCTATCCCCCTCAACGAGCAGTACTTC; CDR3: CASSLSPIPLNEQYF
D: .; V: TRBV4-2; size: .; J: TRBJ2-3; DNA: TGTGCCAGCAGCTCCCGTTGGGGGGATACGCAGTATTTT; CDR3: CASSSRWGDTQYF
D: .; V: TRBV5-1; size: .; J: TRBJ2-3; DNA: TGCGCCAGCAGAAGACGGGGGGCGGGAGCCAGGGATACGCAGTATTTT; CDR3: CASRRRGAGARDTQYF
D: TRBD1; V: TRBV7-3; size: many; J: TRBJ1-4; DNA: TGTGCCAGCAGCTTACAGGGGGCGGATGAAAAACTGTTTTTT; CDR3: CASSLQGADEKLFF
D: .; V: TRBV4-1; size: .; J: TRBJ1-3; DNA: TGCGCCAGCAGCTTCAGGGAACTCTCTGGAAACACCATATATTTT; CDR3: CASSFRELSGNTIYF
D: .; V: TRBV24-1; size: .; J: TRBJ2-5; DNA: TGTGCCACCAGTGATCCCGATGCTAGGGAAGAGACCCAGTACTTC; CDR3: CATSDPDAREETQYF
D: .; V: TRBV29-1; size: many; J: TRBJ1-1; DNA: TGCAGCGTTGAAGGCTCGGGCATCATGAACACTGAAGCTTTCTTT; CDR3: CSVEGSGIMNTEAFF
D: .; V: TRBV28; size: .; J: TRBJ1-1; DNA: TGTGCCAGCAGTTCCATAATAGCCAGGGCGGGTACTGAAGCTTTCTTT; CDR3: CASSSIIARAGTEAFF
D: .; V: TRBV28; size: few; J: TRBJ1-5; DNA: TGTGCCAGCGAGAGAGGCAATCAGCCCCAGCATTTT; CDR3: CASERGNQPQHF
D: .; V: TRBV12-3/TRBV12-4; size: .; J: TRBJ2-5; DNA: TGTGCCAGCAGTTACCTTGGAGAGACCCAGTACTTC; CDR3: CASSYLGETQYF
D: TRBD1; V: TRBV6-5; size: few; J: TRBJ1-2; DNA: TGTGCCAGCAGTCGGGACAGGCGGTATGGCTACACCTTC; CDR3: CASSRDRRYGYTF
D: .; V: TRBV14; size: .; J: TRBJ2-5; DNA: TGTGCCAGCAGCCAAGGCATGGTTCACTCGGAGACCCAGTACTTC; CDR3: CASSQGMVHSETQYF
D: TRBD1; V: TRBV6-4; size: few; J: TRBJ2-2; DNA: TGTGCCAGTCAGCAGGACAGGGGGCACACCGGGGAGCTGTTTTTT; CDR3: CASQQDRGHTGELFF
D: .; V: TRBV12-3/TRBV12-4; size: once; J: TRBJ2-1; DNA: TGTGCCAGCAGTTGGGCTAGGGACCCCTTGTTCTTC; CDR3: CASSWARDPLFF
D: .; V: TRBV28; size: few; J: TRBJ2-5; DNA: TGTGCCAGCAATTCGGGAAGGTCCGGCCAAGAGACCCAGTACTTC; CDR3: CASNSGRSGQETQYF
D: .; V: TRBV5-1; size: .; J: TRBJ2-5; DNA: TGCGCCAGCAGCTTGCAGCCAGGAGTCCAGGAGACCCAGTACTTC; CDR3: CASSLQPGVQETQYF
D: TRBD1; V: TRBV5-4; size: .; J: TRBJ2-3; DNA: TGTGCCAGCAGCGAGGCACAGGGGGCGCCGAGAGATACGCAGTATTTT; CDR3: CASSEAQGAPRDTQYF
D: .; V: TRBV5-1; size: .; J: TRBJ2-2; DNA: TGCGCCAGCAGCTTGATAGTTAACACCGGGGAGCTGTTTTTT; CDR3: CASSLIVNTGELFF
D: .; V: TRBV7-9; size: many; J: TRBJ2-1; DNA: TGTGCCAGCGAACTCCAGGGGGGCTCCTACAATGAGCAGTTCTTC; CDR3: CASELQGGSYNEQFF
D: TRBD2; V: TRBV12-3/TRBV12-4; size: .; J: TRBJ2-5; DNA: TGTGCCAGCAGTCCTGAAGGACTAGCGGGCCCATACCGCCAAGAGACCCAGTACTTC; CDR3: CASSPEGLAGPYRQETQYF
D: TRBD2; V: TRBV6-1; size: .; J: TRBJ2-3; DNA: TGTGCCAGCAAGGCGGGAGGTGGGCCAGATACGCAGTATTTT; CDR3: CASKAGGGPDTQYF
D: .; V: TRBV5-1; size: few; J: TRBJ2-7; DNA: TGCGCCAGCAGCTTGGTCTCTTATAGACAAGTTGGGTCCGAGCAGTACTTC; CDR3: CASSLVSYRQVGSEQYF
D: .; V: TRBV6-5; size: once; J: TRBJ2-7; DNA: TGTGCCAGCAGTTACCGAAGACACTTATACGGGCAGTACTTC; CDR3: CASSYRRHLYGQYF
D: .; V: TRBV5-4; size: .; J: TRBJ2-3; DNA: TGTGCCAGCAGCTCCGGGACGGACACAGATACGCAGTATTTT; CDR3: CASSSGTDTDTQYF
D: .; V: TRBV10-3; size: .; J: TRBJ1-2; DNA: TGTGCCATCAGCGAGACCACCTATGGCTACACCTTC; CDR3: CAISETTYGYTF
D: .; V: TRBV28; size: .; J: TRBJ1-6; DNA: TGTGCCAGCAGTAGAGGCGTTACACCCCTCCACTTT; CDR3: CASSRGVTPLHF
D: TRBD2; V: TRBV27; size: few; J: TRBJ2-1; DNA: TGTGCCAGCAGTTTGGGTAGCGGGGGATACAATGAGCAGTTCTTC; CDR3: CASSLGSGGYNEQFF
D: .; V: TRBV9; size: .; J: TRBJ2-1; DNA: TGTGCCAGCAGCCTGAGCGGCAGCGGGGAGGGGGTTGAGCAGTTCTTC; CDR3: CASSLSGSGEGVEQFF
D: .; V: TRBV7-2; size: many; J: TRBJ1-4; DNA: TGTGCCAGCAGGTCAGGGATTGGGAATGAAAAACTGTTTTTT; CDR3: CASRSGIGNEKLFF
D: TRBD2; V: TRBV20-1; size: few; J: TRBJ2-7; DNA: TGCAGTGCTAGAGTGGGACTACCGAGCTCCTACGAGCAGTACTTC; CDR3: CSARVGLPSSYEQYF
D: .; V: TRBV10-3; size: many; J: TRBJ1-5; DNA: TGTGCCGCCGATGACAACAATCAGCCCCAGCATTTT; CDR3: CAADDNNQPQHF